The sample holds one count of the clone carrying this TCR beta chain. These data belong to a study of blood T cell repertoires in COVID-19. The CDR3 contains 11 residues. Trimming left V 6 bases short and J 8 bases short, with 10 bases between. In germline, CDR1 is DFQATT, CDR2 SNEGSKA (reference sequence). Using immunoSEQ multiplex PCR, the repertoire was profiled, and TCRdb retains in-frame clones only, with some absent. The sample includes under 300,000 clones, about four fifths of them seen just once. The source material was peripheral blood. This TCR was sampled from a man in his fifties with acute or convalescent COVID-19. This sequence joins TRBV20-1 and TRBJ1-4, with no clear D. The CDR3 DNA is TGCAGTGCCAGACAATTGGAAAAACTGTTTTTT. Its protein is CSARQLEKLFF.